The clone carrying this TCR beta chain was seen more than once but under ten times. This sample stems from a study of T-cell memory formation after mild COVID-19. One entry per CDR3 protein results from TCRdb running MiXCR on the 5' RACE reads. In the table there are some 410,000 distinct CDR3 sequences, 20% to 30% of which are singletons. Per the germline V gene, CDR1 is SGHTA and CDR2 is FQGTGA. The ends lost 5 bases at V and 5 bases at J; junction bases unmatched: 4. The CDR3 loop spans 13 amino acids. The chain couples TRBV7-3 to TRBJ2-3, with 7 bases that match TRBD1. Input material: PBMCs or a T cell subset sorted from them (not recorded which). The sequence was collected from an adult woman who had mild COVID-19 (a few samples of this study predate the infection). Cell type and time point are not known. CDR3 coding DNA: TGTGCCAGCAGCCGAGGGGGCGGAGATACGCAGTATTTT. Translated, it gives CASSRGGGDTQYF.